This T cell receptor beta chain was sequenced for a study of T cell repertoires in aging, cancer and after chemotherapy. Turning to the study itself: Repeat sampling of healthy donors over several months to years showed clear clonal overlap. About 9 million TCR reads made up the full dataset.

TCR beta rearrangements were amplified from peripheral blood genomic DNA. CDR1 is LNHDA and CDR2 is SQIVND in the germline V gene (reference sequence). This CDR3 has 15 residues. Between the trimmed V and J ends, which lost 5 bases and 4 bases, there was a span of 17 bases. Multiplex touch-down PCR with TRB-A/B primers amplified rearranged V-D-J TRB sequences. TCRdb reprocessed the multiplex PCR reads with MiXCR, giving one entry per CDR3 protein. This table has more than 2,500 distinct CDR3 sequences, approximately 30% appearing once. Judged by abundance, this clonotype is medium-sized. The sample was blood. The clonotype was recovered from a human donor in good health. The chain couples TRBV19 to TRBJ2-5; D is perhaps TRBD2 (5 bases). The CDR3: CASSVRAPGGETQYF. The DNA for the CDR3 is TGTGCCAGTAGTGTTCGGGCCCCCGGAGGAGAGACCCAGTACTTC.